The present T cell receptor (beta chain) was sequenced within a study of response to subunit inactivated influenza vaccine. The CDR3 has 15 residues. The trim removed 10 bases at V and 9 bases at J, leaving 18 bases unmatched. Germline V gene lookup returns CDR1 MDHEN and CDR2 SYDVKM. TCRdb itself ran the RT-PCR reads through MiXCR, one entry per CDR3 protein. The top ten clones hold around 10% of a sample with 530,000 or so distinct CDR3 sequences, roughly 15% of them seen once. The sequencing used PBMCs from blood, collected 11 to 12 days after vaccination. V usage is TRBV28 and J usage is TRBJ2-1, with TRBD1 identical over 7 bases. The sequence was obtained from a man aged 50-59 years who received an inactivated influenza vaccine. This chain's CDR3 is CATEPNRQGRSEQFF. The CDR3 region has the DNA TGTGCCACCGAGCCGAACCGACAGGGAAGGAGTGAGCAGTTCTTC.